This entry features one T cell receptor beta chain sequence. The sample belongs to a study of blood T cell repertoires in COVID-19. Profiled with immunoSEQ multiplex PCR; TCRdb holds only in-frame clones, not every one. The table includes 400,000 or so clones, roughly 88% detected once. Trimming removed 6 bases from V and 3 bases from J, with 16 bases in between. Germline-derived CDR1 and CDR2 are MNHEY and SVGAGI. This CDR3 has 15 amino acids. The sequence was obtained from a man between 18 and 35 years old who had recovered from COVID-19. The chain has TRBV6-5 and TRBJ2-3, with a tentative D call TRBD2 (5 bases). Sequenced: PBMCs or T cells enriched from blood (not recorded which). The CDR3 bases are TGTGCCAGCAGCGCTAGCCCCCCGGGGACAGATACGCAGTATTTT. This codes for CASSASPPGTDTQYF.